This T cell receptor beta chain was profiled in a study of early T cells in non-severe SARS-CoV-2 infection. The CDR3 runs 21 residues. The germline V and J ends were trimmed by 7 bases and 0 bases, with 30 bases remaining between them. Germline V lookup: CDR1 MNHEY, CDR2 SVGAGI. A single record per CDR3 protein comes from TCRdb applying MiXCR to the 5' RACE reads. The table includes 30,000 to 40,000 distinct CDR3 sequences, roughly 6.8% detected once. This clonotype occurred a few times. This chain joins TRBV6-5 and TRBJ1-4; tentatively, D is TRBD1 (6 bases). Here the sequenced sample was whole blood, taken at baseline. The receptor comes from an adult who was a healthcare worker with PCR-confirmed SARS-CoV-2 infection or an uninfected control (not recorded which). CDR3 nucleotide sequence: TGTGCCAGCACCCTCCAGGGGAGGGGAGAGACAAACCCTGCAACTAATGAAAAACTGTTTTTT. This encodes CASTLQGRGETNPATNEKLFF.